What follows describes a single T cell receptor (beta chain). These data originate in a study of blood T cell repertoires in COVID-19. Whole-study context: Acute and convalescent COVID-19 samples came from the United States, Italy and Spain.

Original handling: Reference gene primer amplification in the assay estimated nucleated cell counts. Profiled with immunoSEQ multiplex PCR; TCRdb holds only in-frame clones, not every one. The DNA gave D and trimming, while V, J and clone size come from that table. The sample holds under 200,000 clones, around four fifths seen once. This CDR3 is 17 amino acids long. Germline-derived CDR1 and CDR2 are SEHNR and FQNEAQ (reference sequence). V shed 5 bases and J 0 bases; nucleotides not matched to a gene: 10. Patients in Seattle were enrolled during active infection, then followed longitudinally. The chain carries TRBV7-9 and TRBJ1-3, with TRBD1 identical over 7 bases. This clonotype was sampled from a man aged 55 to 70 with COVID-19, enrolled during active disease. What was sequenced was peripheral blood. CDR3 region: CASSPTTGMSSGNTIYF. The CDR3 DNA follows: TGTGCCAGCAGCCCCACGACAGGGATGAGCTCTGGAAACACCATATATTTT.